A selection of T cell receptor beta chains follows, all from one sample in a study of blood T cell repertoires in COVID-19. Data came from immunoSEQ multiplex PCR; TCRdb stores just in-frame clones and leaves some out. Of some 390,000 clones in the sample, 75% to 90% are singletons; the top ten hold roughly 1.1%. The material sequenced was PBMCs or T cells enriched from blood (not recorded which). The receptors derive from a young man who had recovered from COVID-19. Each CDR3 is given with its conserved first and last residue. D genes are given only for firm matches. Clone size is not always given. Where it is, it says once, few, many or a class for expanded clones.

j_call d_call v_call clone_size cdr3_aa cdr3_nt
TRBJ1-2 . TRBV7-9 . CASSLRGDGYTF TGTGCCAGCAGCTTGCGGGGGGACGGCTACACCTTC
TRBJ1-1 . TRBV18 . CASSLLTGSRNTEAFF TGTGCCAGCTCCCTCCTCACAGGGTCCAGGAACACTGAAGCTTTCTTT
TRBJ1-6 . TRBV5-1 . CASSLAGVTAYNSPLHF TGCGCCAGCAGCTTGGCCGGGGTTACGGCCTATAATTCACCCCTCCACTTT
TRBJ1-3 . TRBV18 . CASSPGVLHSGNTIYF TGTGCCAGCTCACCCGGAGTACTTCACTCTGGAAACACCATATATTTT
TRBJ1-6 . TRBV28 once CASREVNNSPLHF TGTGCCAGCAGGGAGGTCAATAATTCACCCCTCCACTTT
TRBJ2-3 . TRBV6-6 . CASKGGAADTQYF TGTGCCAGCAAAGGGGGAGCGGCAGATACGCAGTATTTT
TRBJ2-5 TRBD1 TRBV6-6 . CASSPGTGRETQYF TGTGCCAGCAGCCCCGGGACAGGGAGGGAGACCCAGTACTTC
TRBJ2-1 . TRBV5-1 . CASSLGGSSSEQFF TGCGCCAGCAGCTTAGGAGGGAGCAGTAGTGAGCAGTTCTTC
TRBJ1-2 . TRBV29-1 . CSVEVLQGRSYGYTF TGCAGCGTTGAAGTACTACAGGGAAGGAGCTATGGCTACACCTTC
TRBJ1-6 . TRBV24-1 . CATSDTEPDSPLHF TGTGCCACCAGTGATACAGAACCGGATTCACCCCTCCACTTT
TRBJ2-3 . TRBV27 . CASTSQVSDTQYF TGTGCCAGCACCAGTCAGGTTTCAGATACGCAGTATTTT
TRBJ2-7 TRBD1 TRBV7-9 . CASSLAGTDYEQYF TGTGCCAGCAGCTTAGCTGGGACAGACTACGAGCAGTACTTC
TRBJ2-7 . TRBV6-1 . CASSEEGFYEQYF TGTGCCAGCAGTGAAGAGGGGTTCTACGAGCAGTACTTC
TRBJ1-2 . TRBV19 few CASRLRDILGANYGYTF TGTGCCAGCAGGCTGAGGGACATCTTGGGAGCTAACTATGGCTACACCTTC
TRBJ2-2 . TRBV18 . CASSRDLLTGELFF TGTGCCAGCTCACGGGACTTACTCACCGGGGAGCTGTTTTTT
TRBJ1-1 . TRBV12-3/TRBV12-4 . CASTMMNTEAFF TGTGCCAGCACTATGATGAACACTGAAGCTTTCTTT
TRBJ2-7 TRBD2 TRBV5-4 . CASSRGTSGSYEQYF TGTGCCAGCAGCCGGGGGACTAGCGGAAGCTACGAGCAGTACTTC
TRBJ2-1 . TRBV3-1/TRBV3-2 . CASSQGFRTAGFDNEQFF TGTGCCAGCAGCCAAGGGTTTCGTACGGCGGGATTTGACAATGAGCAGTTCTTC
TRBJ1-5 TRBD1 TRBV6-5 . CASRRRGAGDQPQHF TGTGCCAGCAGGCGCAGGGGGGCCGGGGATCAGCCCCAGCATTTT
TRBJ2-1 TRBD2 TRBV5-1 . CASSLELAGEWFF TGCGCCAGCAGCTTGGAGCTAGCGGGAGAATGGTTCTTC
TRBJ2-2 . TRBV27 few CASSLRNTGELFF TGTGCCAGCAGTCTAAGAAACACCGGGGAGCTGTTTTTT
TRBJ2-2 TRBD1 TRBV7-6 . CASSPRGGGQGSVGELFF TGTGCCAGCAGCCCCAGGGGCGGGGGACAGGGCTCTGTCGGGGAGCTGTTTTTT
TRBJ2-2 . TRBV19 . CASSKDYSGELFF TGTGCCAGTAGCAAGGACTACTCGGGGGAGCTGTTTTTT
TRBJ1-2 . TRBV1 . CTSSQSIGQGCHGYTF TGCACCAGCAGCCAATCAATCGGACAGGGATGTCATGGCTACACCTTC
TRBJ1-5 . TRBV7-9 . CASSLEGGANQPQHF TGTGCCAGCAGCTTAGAGGGCGGGGCGAATCAGCCCCAGCATTTT
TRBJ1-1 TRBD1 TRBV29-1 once CSLRGQSNTEAFF TGCAGTCTACGGGGACAGTCAAACACTGAAGCTTTCTTT
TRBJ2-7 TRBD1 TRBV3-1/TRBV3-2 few CASSQEQGAPYEQYF TGTGCCAGCAGCCAAGAACAGGGGGCCCCCTACGAGCAGTACTTC
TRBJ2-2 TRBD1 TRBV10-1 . CASSPGQGTGELFF TGCGCCAGCAGTCCGGGACAGGGTACCGGGGAGCTGTTTTTT